This T cell receptor (beta chain) was sequenced in a study of T cell repertoires in ileal Crohn's disease. Findings and caveats of the study: Compared with CD4 T cells, sorted CD8 cells carried more expanded clones. Clonality above 26.8% at surgery always came with endoscopic recurrence.

Only in-frame clones appear in the TCRdb table, and some are missing; sequencing was by immunoSEQ multiplex PCR. The sample holds about 4,000 clones, about four fifths seen once. Details on this clone: Its specificity is not known.

Losses at the gene ends were 1 base for V and 0 bases for J; bases not matched to a gene: 8. The CDR3 is 17 residues long. Germline V lookup: CDR1 WSHSY, CDR2 SAAADI. This clonotype was obtained from an adult with Crohn's disease. V gene TRBV10-2 combines with J gene TRBJ2-7; 8 bases are a match to TRBD2. The sample comprised ileal tissue. The CDR3 region is CASSEFRGSGSSYEQYF. CDR3 coding DNA: TGCGCCAGCAGTGAGTTTCGGGGAAGCGGGAGCTCCTACGAGCAGTACTTC.